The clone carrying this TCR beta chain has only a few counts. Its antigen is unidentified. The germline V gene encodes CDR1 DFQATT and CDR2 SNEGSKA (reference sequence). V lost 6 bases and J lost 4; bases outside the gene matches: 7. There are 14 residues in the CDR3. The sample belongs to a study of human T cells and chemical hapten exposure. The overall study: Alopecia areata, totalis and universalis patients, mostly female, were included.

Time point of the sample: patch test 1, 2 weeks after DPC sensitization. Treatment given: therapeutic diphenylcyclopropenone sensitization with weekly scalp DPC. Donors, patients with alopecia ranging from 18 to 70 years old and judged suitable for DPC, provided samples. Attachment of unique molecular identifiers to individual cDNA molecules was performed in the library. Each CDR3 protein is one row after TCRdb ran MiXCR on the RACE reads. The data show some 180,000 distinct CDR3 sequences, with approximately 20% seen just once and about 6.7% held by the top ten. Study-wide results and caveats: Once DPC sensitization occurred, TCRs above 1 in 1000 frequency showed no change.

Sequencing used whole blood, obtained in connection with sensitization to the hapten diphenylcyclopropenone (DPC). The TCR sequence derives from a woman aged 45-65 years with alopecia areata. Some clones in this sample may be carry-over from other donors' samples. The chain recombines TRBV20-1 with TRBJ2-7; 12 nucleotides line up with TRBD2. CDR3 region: CSARRLAGVYEQYF. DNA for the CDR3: TGCAGTGCAAGAAGACTAGCGGGGGTTTACGAGCAGTACTTC.